This TCR beta chain was found in a study of shared clonotypes between healthy human individuals. Germline loops: CDR1 MGHRA, CDR2 YSYEKL. This CDR3 region has 16 residues. V was pared by 1 base and J by 2 bases, with 13 bases between. Profiling relied on immunoSEQ multiplex PCR, and the TCRdb table lists in-frame clones only, not all of them. The sample has about 800,000 clones; roughly 96% are singletons. CD8 cells regarded as naive lacked CD45RO, were positively chosen for CCR7, and omitted terminally differentiated effector memory CD45RA+ cells. The receptor was derived from a man aged 30-40 years in good health. Sequenced material: naive CD8+ T cells sorted from blood. The rearrangement uses TRBV4-1 and TRBJ2-3, with D hard to call. The CDR3, as DNA: TGCGCCAGCAGCCAAGGGCTAGTTGGGGACACAGATACGCAGTATTTT. Translating it yields CASSQGLVGDTDTQYF.